What follows is one TCR beta chain and its context. This clonotype was seen ten or more times. Its antigen is not yet known. Base qualities are not recorded, but no much larger clone differs from it by a single base. Libraries were prepared through PCR. Sequencing was carried out with an Illumina HiSeq 2500. TCR libraries were prepared with molecular barcoding, using unique molecular identifiers to normalize TCRbeta repertoire quantification. Using fastp at Q25 and MiXCR, TCRdb reprocessed the public reads and kept productive beta chains. CDR3 protein duplicates are merged, each entry listing the most common genes and DNA. The sample records 550,000 to 800,000 distinct CDR3 sequences, roughly 14% of which are singletons. Together, the top ten hold around 0.79% of the sample. In light of the paper, this sample's treatment or condition label describes: allogeneic hematopoietic cell transplantation with graft depleted of TCRalphabeta T cells and CD19 B cells. The transplant recipients were children given TCRalphabeta/CD19-depleted allogeneic hematopoietic cell grafts.

The data were taken from a study of T-cell reconstitution after alpha-beta-depleted transplantation in children (dated by TCRdb to about 2016). Some background on the complete study: T-cell immune reconstitution after TCRalphabeta/CD19-depleted allogeneic hematopoietic cell transplantation in children was quantitatively tracked in the study by means of TCR repertoire profiling. General findings and caveats noted by the study authors: Hyperexpanded clone frequencies declined over subsequent months; after one year, T-cell counts and TCRbeta diversity were mostly attributed to newly produced T cells. The apparently early alphabetaT-cell count recovery about two months after transplant was reportedly dependent on only several hundred rapidly expanded clones derived from non-depleted graft cells. In some patients, the high TCRbeta diversity seen at day 60 was put down to recipient T cells and intrathymic progenitors that had survived conditioning.

The germline V gene encodes CDR1 DFQATT and CDR2 SNEGSKA (reference sequence). V is shortened by 1 base, J by 8 bases, and the region joining them spans 3 bases. The CDR3, from cysteine to phenylalanine, totals 10 residues. CDR3 DNA only is kept here, 30 bases in frame from base 1. The sequence derives from a girl aged 2 to 9 with congenital amegakaryocytic thrombocytopenia, due to receive a stem cell transplant. The chain was built from TRBV20-1 and TRBJ2-1, with an unclear D gene assignment. Here the sequenced sample was PBMCs, taken before TCRalphabeta/CD19-depleted stem cell transplant. The nucleotide sequence reads TGCAGTGCTAGAGCAGATGAGCAGTTCTTC. Its coded protein is CSARADEQFF.